This record looks at one TCR beta chain sequence and its context. Its matching antigen is unknown. Germline V gene data show CDR1 as SGDLS and CDR2 as YYNGEE. The CDR3 has 11 amino acids. Trimming stripped 4 bases from V and 12 bases from J, with 13 bases between. The data stem from a study of cytomegalovirus exposure and HLA in healthy donors. Assay: immunoSEQ multiplex PCR; the TCRdb copy retains only in-frame clones and omits some. The sample comprises about 160,000 clones, approximately 90% of which are singletons, and around 3% rests with the top ten. Whole-study findings and limits: Confirmation in vitro established that three CMV-associated chains were specific for CMV antigens. Many donors carried some public TCRs, although rarity characterized most TCR sequences. A list of roughly 180 TCR beta chains associated with cytomegalovirus was given.

These donors were members of the roughly 110-subject validation cohort, a group separate from the approximately 680-subject first cohort. The sequence was obtained from a man younger than 30 in good health and CMV-seronegative. The chain has TRBV9 and TRBJ1-2, with unresolved D. What was sequenced was PBMCs. The CDR3 sequence: CASSSPGIHTF. As DNA, the CDR3 is TGTGCCAGCAGCTCCCCCGGGATCCACACCTTC.